Described below is a single TCR beta chain sequence and its context. The sample belongs to a study of blood T cell repertoires in COVID-19. At the level of the study: Both acute and convalescent COVID-19 samples were obtained from the United States, Italy and Spain. In each case, the material was cDNA or gDNA derived from T cells, B-cell-depleted T cells, or PBMCs.

Trimming shortened V by 4 bases and J by 9 bases, and 31 bases separated the two germline ends. The CDR3 covers 19 residues. The germline CDR1 and CDR2 sequences are LNHDA and SQIVND (reference sequence). Per the original data handling: For nucleated cells, counts were estimated from reference gene primer amplification. Assay: immunoSEQ multiplex PCR; the TCRdb copy retains only in-frame clones and omits some. V and J calls and clone size are as listed in that table; D and trimming were resolved from the DNA. The sample has around 250,000 clones, 85% seen once. This chain links TRBV19 with TRBJ2-1; D gene unclear. The specimen was peripheral blood. The sequence derives from a man between 45 and 60 years old with active or convalescent COVID-19. The CDR3 bases are TGTGCCAGTAGTAGTCGTCGCGCGGCCGGAGTATTGCGGCCTAGTGAGCAGTTCTTC. This gives the protein CASSSRRAAGVLRPSEQFF.